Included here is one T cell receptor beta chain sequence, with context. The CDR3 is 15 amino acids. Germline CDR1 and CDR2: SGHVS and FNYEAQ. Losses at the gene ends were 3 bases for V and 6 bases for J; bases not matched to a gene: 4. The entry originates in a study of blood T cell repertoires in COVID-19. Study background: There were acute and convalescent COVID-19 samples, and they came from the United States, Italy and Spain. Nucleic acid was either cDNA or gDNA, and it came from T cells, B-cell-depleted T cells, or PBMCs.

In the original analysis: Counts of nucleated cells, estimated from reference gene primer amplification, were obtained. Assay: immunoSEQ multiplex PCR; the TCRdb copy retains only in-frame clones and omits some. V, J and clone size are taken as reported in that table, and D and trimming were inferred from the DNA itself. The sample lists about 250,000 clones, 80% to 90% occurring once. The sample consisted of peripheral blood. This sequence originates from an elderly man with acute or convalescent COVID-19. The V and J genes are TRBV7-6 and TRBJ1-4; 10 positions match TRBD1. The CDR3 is CASSLTGGLDEKLFF. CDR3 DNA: TGTGCCAGCAGCTTGACAGGGGGCCTTGATGAAAAACTGTTTTTT.